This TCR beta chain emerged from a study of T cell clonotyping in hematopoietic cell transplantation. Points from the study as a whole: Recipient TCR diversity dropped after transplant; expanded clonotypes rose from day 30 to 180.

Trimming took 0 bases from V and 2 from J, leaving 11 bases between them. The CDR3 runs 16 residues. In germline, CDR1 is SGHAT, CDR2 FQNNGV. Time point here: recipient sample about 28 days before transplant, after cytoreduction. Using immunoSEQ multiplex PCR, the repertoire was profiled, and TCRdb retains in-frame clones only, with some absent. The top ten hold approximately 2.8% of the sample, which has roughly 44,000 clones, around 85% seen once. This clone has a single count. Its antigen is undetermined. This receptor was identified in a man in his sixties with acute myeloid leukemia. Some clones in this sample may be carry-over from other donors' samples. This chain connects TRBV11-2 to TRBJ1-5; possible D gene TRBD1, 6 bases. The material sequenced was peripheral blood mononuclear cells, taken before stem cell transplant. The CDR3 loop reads CASSLEGGRGNQPQHF. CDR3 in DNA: TGTGCCAGCAGCTTAGAGGGGGGCAGAGGCAATCAGCCCCAGCATTTT. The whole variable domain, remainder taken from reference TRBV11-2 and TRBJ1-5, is EAGVAQSPRYKIIEKRQSVAFWCNPISGHATLYWYQQILGQGPKLLIQFQNNGVVDDSQLPKDRFSAERLKGVDSTLKIQPAKLEDSAVYLCASSLEGGRGNQPQHFGDGTRLSIL.